Each of the 11 T cell receptor beta chains below was sequenced from the same sample in a study of blood T cell repertoires in COVID-19. The repertoire was sequenced with immunoSEQ multiplex PCR; TCRdb's copy has only in-frame clones and lacks some. There are some 200,000 clones in the sample; about 85% occur only once, and around 2.1% lies in the top ten. What was sequenced was PBMCs or T cells enriched from blood (not recorded which). Source of these receptors: a woman aged 25 to 45 who had recovered from COVID-19.

The genes are TRBV29-1 and TRBJ2-5; TRBD2 might be the D (5 bases). The CDR3 extends over 14 amino acids. V was shortened by 4 bases and J by 9 bases, with 21 bases between the two germline ends. Per germline, CDR1 SQVTM and CDR2 ANQGSEA. CDR3 region: CSVVPAKTTRAQYF. The DNA for the CDR3 is TGCAGCGTTGTTCCAGCAAAAACAACTAGAGCCCAGTACTTC. Full variable domain (rest looked up from reference TRBV29-1 and TRBJ2-5): SAVISQKPSRDICQRGTSLTIQCQVDSQVTMMFWYRQQPGQSLTLIATANQGSEATYESGFVIDKFPISRPNLTFSTLTVSNMSPEDSSIYLCSVVPAKTTRAQYFGPGTRLLVL.

The rearrangement uses TRBV9 and TRBJ1-6, with D tentatively TRBD1 (6 bases). Per the germline V gene, CDR1 is SGDLS and CDR2 is YYNGEE. This CDR3 contains 15 residues. V dropped 3 bases and J dropped 10 bases, with 17 bases sitting between them. Here the CDR3 reads CASSGQGQSGSPLHF. The CDR3 DNA is TGTGCCAGCAGCGGCCAAGGACAGTCGGGGTCACCCCTCCACTTT.

The V call is TRBV2, the J call TRBJ2-2; D not certain. CDR3 size: 14 residues. Deletions cut 7 bases from V and 1 base from J, with 10 bases between. Germline V gene sequence: CDR1 SNHLY, CDR2 FYNNEI. The CDR3, as DNA: TGTGCCAGCATACAGACGGAGAACACCGGGGAGCTGTTTTTT. This gives the protein CASIQTENTGELFF.

V and J are TRBV4-2 and TRBJ2-3, with a tentative D call TRBD2 (6 bases). CDR3 length: 15 residues. Trimming cost V 0 bases and J 4 bases, with 11 bases left between them. Looked up from germline, CDR1 is LGHNA and CDR2 is YNFKEQ. The CDR3 DNA sequence: TGTGCCAGCAGCCAAGACGCGGGGTTGGCAGATACGCAGTATTTT. This encodes CASSQDAGLADTQYF.

The rearrangement joins TRBV6-5 to TRBJ1-2; D is possibly TRBD1 (5 bases). The CDR3 runs to 12 residues. The germline gives CDR1 MNHEY, CDR2 SVGAGI. The V end lost 5 bases, the J end lost 8 bases, and 12 bases lay between the germline ends. The CDR3 DNA reads TGTGCCAGCAGTCATCCGCGGGACGGCTACACCTTC. Translated: CASSHPRDGYTF.

This chain uses TRBV6-5 with TRBJ2-7; possible D gene TRBD1, 6 bases. Trimming took off 6 bases at V and 2 bases at J, with 14 bases between the two ends. This CDR3 spans 14 amino acids. Germline lookup yields CDR1 MNHEY and CDR2 SVGAGI. CDR3 nucleotide sequence: TGTGCCAGCAGGTGGACAGTTAGCACCTACGAGCAGTACTTC. Its protein product is CASRWTVSTYEQYF.

The V gene is TRBV29-1, the J gene TRBJ1-3; no reliable D call. This CDR3 region has 13 residues. Germline V gene sequence: CDR1 SQVTM, CDR2 ANQGSEA. V was cut by 7 bases and J by 0 bases, with 10 bases left in between. The CDR3 is CSAHTSSGNTIYF. CDR3 sequence (DNA): TGCAGCGCTCACACCAGCTCTGGAAACACCATATATTTT.

This rearrangement joins TRBV18 to TRBJ2-2; no clear D. The germline CDR1 and CDR2 sequences are KGHSH and LQKENI. Deletions cut 0 bases from V and 0 bases from J, with 8 bases between. This CDR3 contains 16 residues. The CDR3 bases are TGTGCCAGCTCACCACCGGGCGTAGCGAACACCGGGGAGCTGTTTTTT. It is translated as CASSPPGVANTGELFF.

The CDR3 coding sequence is TGTGCCAGCAGCCCGGACAGCCTTAACTATGGCTACACCTTC. It encodes CASSPDSLNYGYTF. The genes are TRBV5-5 and TRBJ1-2; tentatively, D is TRBD1 (6 bases). The CDR3 runs 14 residues. V shed 4 bases and J shed 1 base, with 11 bases lying between them. In germline, CDR1 is SGHKS, CDR2 YYEKEE (reference sequence).

The V call is TRBV13, the J call TRBJ2-7; perhaps TRBD1 as D (6 bases). The CDR3 contains 14 residues. Trimming cost V 5 bases and J 5 bases, with 16 bases left between them. In germline, CDR1 is PRHDT, CDR2 FYEKMQ (reference sequence). This chain's CDR3 is CASSTQTGGNEQYF. Written as DNA, the CDR3 is TGTGCCAGCAGCACCCAGACAGGTGGGAACGAGCAGTACTTC.

The chain carries TRBV6-5 and TRBJ2-2; D gene uncertain. Germline lookup yields CDR1 MNHEY and CDR2 SVGAGI. This CDR3 region has 14 residues. The germline V and J ends were trimmed by 4 bases and 5 bases, with 11 bases remaining between them. This CDR3 reads CASSSAPPTGELFF. As DNA, the CDR3 is TGTGCCAGCAGTTCCGCGCCCCCGACCGGGGAGCTGTTTTTT.